Each of the 10 T cell receptor beta chains below was sequenced from the same sample in a study of shared clonotypes between healthy human individuals. Libraries were prepared by immunoSEQ multiplex PCR; TCRdb keeps only in-frame clonotypes and omits some of them. This table holds hundreds of thousands of clones, over 60% found once. Sequencing was carried out using PBMCs. These receptors all stem from a woman aged 35 to 49 in good health. Some clones in this sample may be carry-over from other donors' samples.

A note on this clone: At the DNA level, this CDR3 is encoded by other sequences in the same sample as well. The rearrangement uses TRBV2 and TRBJ2-7; the D gene is possibly TRBD2 (5 bases). The germline gives CDR1 SNHLY, CDR2 FYNNEI. V lost 4 bases and J lost 3, with 7 bases in between. The CDR3 totals 12 residues. The CDR3 sequence is CASSAGDYEQYF. CDR3 coding DNA: TGTGCCAGCAGTGCCGGGGACTACGAGCAGTACTTC.

V is TRBV28 and J is TRBJ1-2; the D gene is possibly TRBD1 (5 bases). Germline V gene data show CDR1 as MDHEN and CDR2 as SYDVKM. V was pared by 6 bases and J by 3 bases, with 14 bases between. This CDR3 comprises 14 residues. This CDR3 reads CASSLRGNHYGYTF. CDR3 coding DNA: TGTGCCAGCAGCCTAAGGGGAAACCACTATGGCTACACCTTC.

The chain recombines TRBV11-2 with TRBJ1-5; the D is unclear. V was trimmed by 1 base and J by 3 bases, leaving 4 bases between them. The CDR3 spans 13 residues. From germline, CDR1 is SGHAT and CDR2 FQNNGV. CDR3 region: CASSLAYNQPQHF. CDR3 DNA: TGTGCCAGCAGCTTAGCATACAATCAGCCCCAGCATTTT. Full variable domain (missing parts from reference TRBV11-2 and TRBJ1-5): EAGVAQSPRYKIIEKRQSVAFWCNPISGHATLYWYQQILGQGPKLLIQFQNNGVVDDSQLPKDRFSAERLKGVDSTLKIQPAKLEDSAVYLCASSLAYNQPQHFGDGTRLSIL.

The chain employs TRBV7-2 and TRBJ2-1, with TRBD1 matching over 7 bases. Germline trimming cut 5 bases from V and 2 bases from J; bases unmatched to any gene: 3. The CDR3 has 14 amino acids. Germline V gene lookup returns CDR1 SGHTA and CDR2 FQGNSA. Here the CDR3 DNA reads TGTGCCAGCAGCCTACAGGGGACCTACAATGAGCAGTTCTTC. Translation gives CASSLQGTYNEQFF.

This chain links TRBV27 with TRBJ2-1, with D unresolved. Germline CDR1 reads MNHEY; CDR2 reads SMNVEV (reference sequence). Trimming took 7 bases from V and 6 from J, leaving 10 bases between them. The CDR3 is made up of 12 amino acids. The CDR3 protein is CASTSLSNEQFF. The DNA of the CDR3 is TGTGCCAGCACCTCGCTTAGCAATGAGCAGTTCTTC.

The rearrangement links TRBV19 to TRBJ1-1; D gene unclear. Trimming left V 7 bases short and J 6 bases short, with 9 bases between. There are 11 residues in the CDR3. Germline CDR1 and CDR2: LNHDA and SQIVND (reference sequence). This CDR3 is CASMGFAEAFF. DNA of the CDR3: TGTGCCAGTATGGGGTTCGCTGAAGCTTTCTTT. Variable domain in full (rest from reference TRBV19 and TRBJ1-1): DGGITQSPKYLFRKEGQNVTLSCEQNLNHDAMYWYRQDPGQGLRLIYYSQIVNDFQKGDIAEGYSVSREKKESFPLTVTSAQKNPTAFYLCASMGFAEAFFGQGTRLTVV.

This clone was detected ten times or more. This chain uses TRBV27 with TRBJ1-2; D is uncertain. Germline CDR1 reads MNHEY; CDR2 reads SMNVEV (reference sequence). The CDR3 spans 15 residues. Trimming left V 6 bases short and J 0 bases short, with 14 bases between. Written as DNA, the CDR3 is TGTGCCAGCAGCTTCCGCCATCCCGCTAACTATGGCTACACCTTC. Protein product: CASSFRHPANYGYTF.

The chain combines TRBV7-9 with TRBJ2-7, with D hard to call. Trimming cost V 4 bases and J 7 bases, with 14 bases left between them. This CDR3 comprises 13 residues. Germline V gene data show CDR1 as SEHNR and CDR2 as FQNEAQ (reference sequence). The DNA of the CDR3 is TGTGCCAGCAGCTCCTCCCCCGGTGGGGAGCAGTACTTC. It yields the protein CASSSSPGGEQYF.

This clone showed up just a few times. The rearrangement uses TRBV5-6 and TRBJ1-3; D is uncertain. The CDR3 loop spans 14 amino acids. V lost 4 bases and J 0 bases, leaving 8 bases between the germline ends. The germline gives CDR1 SGHDT, CDR2 YYEEEE. CDR3 protein: CASSPYSSGNTIYF. Here the CDR3 DNA reads TGTGCCAGCAGCCCTTACAGCTCTGGAAACACCATATATTTT.

This chain uses TRBV5-1 with TRBJ2-3; 7 nucleotides agree with TRBD2. V lost 2 bases, J lost 1 base, and 4 bases stayed unmatched. The CDR3 has 15 residues. Germline assignment: CDR1 SGHRS and CDR2 YFSETQ. CDR3 sequence reads: CASSFAGERTDTQYF. CDR3 nucleotides: TGCGCCAGCAGCTTTGCGGGAGAGCGCACAGATACGCAGTATTTT.